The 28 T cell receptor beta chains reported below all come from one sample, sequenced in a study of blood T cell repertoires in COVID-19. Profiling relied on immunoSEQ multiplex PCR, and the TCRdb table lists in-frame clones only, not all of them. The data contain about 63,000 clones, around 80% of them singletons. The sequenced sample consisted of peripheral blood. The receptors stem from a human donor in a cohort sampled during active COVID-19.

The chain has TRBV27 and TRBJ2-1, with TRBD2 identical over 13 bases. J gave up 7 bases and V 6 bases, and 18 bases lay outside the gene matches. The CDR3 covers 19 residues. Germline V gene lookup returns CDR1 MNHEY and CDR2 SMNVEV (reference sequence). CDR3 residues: CASSNPGLAGLRPANEQFF. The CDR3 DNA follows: TGTGCCAGCAGCAACCCGGGACTAGCGGGACTCCGCCCGGCAAATGAGCAGTTCTTC.

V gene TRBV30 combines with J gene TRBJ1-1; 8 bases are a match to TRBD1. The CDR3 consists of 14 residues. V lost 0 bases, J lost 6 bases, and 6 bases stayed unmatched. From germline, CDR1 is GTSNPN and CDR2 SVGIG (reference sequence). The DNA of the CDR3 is TGTGCCTGGAGTGTAGGTCAGGGGGCTTCTGAAGCTTTCTTT. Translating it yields CAWSVGQGASEAFF. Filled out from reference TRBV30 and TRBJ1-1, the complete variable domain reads SQTIHQWPATLVQPVGSPLSLECTVEGTSNPNLYWYRQAAGRGLQLLFYSVGIGQISSEVPQNLSASRPQDRQFILSSKKLLLSDSGFYLCAWSVGQGASEAFFGQGTRLTVV.

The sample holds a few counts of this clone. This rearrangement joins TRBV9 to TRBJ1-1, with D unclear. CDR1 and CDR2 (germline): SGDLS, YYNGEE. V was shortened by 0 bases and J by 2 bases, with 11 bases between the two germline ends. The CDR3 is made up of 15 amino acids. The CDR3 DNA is TGTGCCAGCAGCGTAGGGTTCGGGAGTAACACTGAAGCTTTCTTT. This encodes CASSVGFGSNTEAFF.

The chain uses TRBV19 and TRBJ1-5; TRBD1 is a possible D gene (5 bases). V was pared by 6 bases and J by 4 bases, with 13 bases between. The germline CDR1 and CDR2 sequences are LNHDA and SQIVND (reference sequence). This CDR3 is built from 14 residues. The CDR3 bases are TGTGCCAGTAGGGGAGGGGCCGGTAATCAGCCCCAGCATTTT. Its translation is CASRGGAGNQPQHF.

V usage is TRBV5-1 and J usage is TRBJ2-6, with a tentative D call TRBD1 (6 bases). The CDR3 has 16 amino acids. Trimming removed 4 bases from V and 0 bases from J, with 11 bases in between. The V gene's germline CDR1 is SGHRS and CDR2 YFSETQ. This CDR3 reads CASSRQGGSGANVLTF. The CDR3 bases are TGCGCCAGCAGCCGCCAAGGGGGCTCTGGGGCCAACGTCCTGACTTTC.

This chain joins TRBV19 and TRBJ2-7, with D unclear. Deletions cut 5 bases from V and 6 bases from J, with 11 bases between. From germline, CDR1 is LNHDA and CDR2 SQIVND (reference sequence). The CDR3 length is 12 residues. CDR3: CASSPTTSEQYF. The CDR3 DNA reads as TGTGCCAGTAGTCCAACTACGAGCGAGCAGTACTTC.

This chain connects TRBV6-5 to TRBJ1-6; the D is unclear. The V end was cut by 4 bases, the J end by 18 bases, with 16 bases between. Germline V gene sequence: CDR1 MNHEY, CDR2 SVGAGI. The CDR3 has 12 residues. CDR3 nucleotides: TGTGCCAGCAGTTCCCGGTTCCCTTTTAGCCACTTT. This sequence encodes CASSSRFPFSHF.

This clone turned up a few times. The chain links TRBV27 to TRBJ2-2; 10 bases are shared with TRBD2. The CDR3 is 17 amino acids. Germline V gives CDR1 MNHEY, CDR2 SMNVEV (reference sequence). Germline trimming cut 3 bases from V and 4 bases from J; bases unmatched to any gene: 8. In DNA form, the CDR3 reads TGTGCCAGCAGTTTTCTCTCTAGCGGGAGAGGCACCGGGGAGCTGTTTTTT. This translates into CASSFLSSGRGTGELFF.

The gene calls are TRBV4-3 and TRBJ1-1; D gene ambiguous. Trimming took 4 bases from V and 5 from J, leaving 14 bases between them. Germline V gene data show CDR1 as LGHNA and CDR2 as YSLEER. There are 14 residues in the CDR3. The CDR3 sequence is CASSRTARGTEAFF. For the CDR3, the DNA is TGCGCCAGCAGCCGCACGGCGCGAGGGACTGAAGCTTTCTTT.

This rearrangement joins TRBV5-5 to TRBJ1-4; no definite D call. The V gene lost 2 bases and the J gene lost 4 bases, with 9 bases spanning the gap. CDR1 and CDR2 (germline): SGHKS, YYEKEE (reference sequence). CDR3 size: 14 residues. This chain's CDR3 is CASSFRGDNEKLFF. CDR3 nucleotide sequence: TGTGCCAGCAGCTTCCGAGGAGATAATGAAAAACTGTTTTTT.

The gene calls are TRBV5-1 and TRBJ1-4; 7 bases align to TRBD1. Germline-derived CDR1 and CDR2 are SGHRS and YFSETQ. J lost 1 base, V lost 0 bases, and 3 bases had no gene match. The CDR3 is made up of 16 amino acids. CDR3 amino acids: CASSLVGGGTNEKLFF. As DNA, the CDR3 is TGCGCCAGCAGCTTGGTAGGGGGCGGAACTAATGAAAAACTGTTTTTT.

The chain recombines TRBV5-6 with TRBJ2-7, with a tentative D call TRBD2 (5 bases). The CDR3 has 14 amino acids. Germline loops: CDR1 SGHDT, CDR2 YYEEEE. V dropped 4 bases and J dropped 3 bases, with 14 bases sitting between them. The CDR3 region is CASSTARGDYEQYF. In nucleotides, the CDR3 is TGTGCCAGCAGCACCGCCCGGGGAGACTACGAGCAGTACTTC.

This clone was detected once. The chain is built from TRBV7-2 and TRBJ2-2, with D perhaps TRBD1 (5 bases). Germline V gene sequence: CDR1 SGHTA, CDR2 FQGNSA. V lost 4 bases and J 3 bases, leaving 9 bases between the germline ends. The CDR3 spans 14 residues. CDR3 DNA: TGTGCCAGCAGCTATGACAGCTACACCGGGGAGCTGTTTTTT. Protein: CASSYDSYTGELFF.

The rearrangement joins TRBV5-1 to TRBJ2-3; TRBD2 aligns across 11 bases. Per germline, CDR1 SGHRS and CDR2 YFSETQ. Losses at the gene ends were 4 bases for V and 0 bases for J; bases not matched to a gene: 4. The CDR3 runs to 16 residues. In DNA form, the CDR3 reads TGCGCCAGCAGCATTAGCGGGGGGGCTAGCACAGATACGCAGTATTTT. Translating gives CASSISGGASTDTQYF.

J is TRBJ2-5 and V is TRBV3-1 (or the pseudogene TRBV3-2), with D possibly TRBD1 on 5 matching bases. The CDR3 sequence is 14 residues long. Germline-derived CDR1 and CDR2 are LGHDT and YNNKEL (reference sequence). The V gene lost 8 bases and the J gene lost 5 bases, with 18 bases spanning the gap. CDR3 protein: CASERARGRETQYF. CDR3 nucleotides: TGTGCCAGCGAACGGGCTAGGGGAAGGGAGACCCAGTACTTC.

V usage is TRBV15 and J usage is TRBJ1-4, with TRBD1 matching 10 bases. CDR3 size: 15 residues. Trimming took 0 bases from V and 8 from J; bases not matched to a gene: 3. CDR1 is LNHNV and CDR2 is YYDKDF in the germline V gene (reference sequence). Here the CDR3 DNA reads TGTGCCACCAGCAGAGATAGGGGACAGGGGGAAAAACTGTTTTTT. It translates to CATSRDRGQGEKLFF.

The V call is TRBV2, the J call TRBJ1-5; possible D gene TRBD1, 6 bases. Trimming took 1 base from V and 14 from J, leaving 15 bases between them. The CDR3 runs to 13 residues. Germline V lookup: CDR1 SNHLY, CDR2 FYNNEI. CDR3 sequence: CASSEDRQVYKHF. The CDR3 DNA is TGTGCCAGCAGTGAAGACCGACAGGTCTATAAGCATTTT. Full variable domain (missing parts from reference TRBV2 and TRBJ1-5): EPEVTQTPSHQVTQMGQEVILRCVPISNHLYFYWYRQILGQKVEFLVSFYNNEISEKSEIFDDQFSVERPDGSNFTLKIRSTKLEDSAMYFCASSEDRQVYKHFGDGTRLSIL.

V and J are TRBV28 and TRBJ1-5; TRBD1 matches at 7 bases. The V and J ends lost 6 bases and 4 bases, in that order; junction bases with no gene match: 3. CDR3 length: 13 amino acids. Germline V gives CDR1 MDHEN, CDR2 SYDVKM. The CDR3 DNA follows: TGTGCCAGCAGCGGACAGGTGAATCAGCCCCAGCATTTT. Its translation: CASSGQVNQPQHF.

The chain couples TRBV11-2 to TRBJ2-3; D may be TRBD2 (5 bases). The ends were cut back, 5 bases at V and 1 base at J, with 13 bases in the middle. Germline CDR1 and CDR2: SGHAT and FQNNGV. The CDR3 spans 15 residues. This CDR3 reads CASSHRGERTDTQYF. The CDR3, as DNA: TGTGCCAGCAGCCACCGGGGAGAACGCACAGATACGCAGTATTTT. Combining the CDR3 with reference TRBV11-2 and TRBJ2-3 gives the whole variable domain EAGVAQSPRYKIIEKRQSVAFWCNPISGHATLYWYQQILGQGPKLLIQFQNNGVVDDSQLPKDRFSAERLKGVDSTLKIQPAKLEDSAVYLCASSHRGERTDTQYFGPGTRLTVL.

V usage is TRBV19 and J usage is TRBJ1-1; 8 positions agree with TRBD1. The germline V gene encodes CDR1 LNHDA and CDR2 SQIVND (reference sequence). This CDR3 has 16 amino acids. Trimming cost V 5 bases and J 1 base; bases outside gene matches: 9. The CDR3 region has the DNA TGTGCCAGTAGTCGCGACAGGGGTTCATCGAACACTGAAGCTTTCTTT. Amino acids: CASSRDRGSSNTEAFF.

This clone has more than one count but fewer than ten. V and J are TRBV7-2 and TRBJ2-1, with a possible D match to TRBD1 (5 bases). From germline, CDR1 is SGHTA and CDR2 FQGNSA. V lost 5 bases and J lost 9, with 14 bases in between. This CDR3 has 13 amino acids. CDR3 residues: CASSPSLQGEQFF. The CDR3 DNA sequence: TGTGCCAGCAGCCCAAGCCTCCAGGGTGAGCAGTTCTTC.

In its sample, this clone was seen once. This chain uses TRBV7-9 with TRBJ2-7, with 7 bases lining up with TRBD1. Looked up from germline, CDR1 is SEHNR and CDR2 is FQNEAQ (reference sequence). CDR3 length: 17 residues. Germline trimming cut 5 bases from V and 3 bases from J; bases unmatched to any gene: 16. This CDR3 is CASSPPPGQRMHYEQYF. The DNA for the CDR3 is TGTGCCAGCAGCCCACCTCCGGGACAGCGGATGCACTACGAGCAGTACTTC.

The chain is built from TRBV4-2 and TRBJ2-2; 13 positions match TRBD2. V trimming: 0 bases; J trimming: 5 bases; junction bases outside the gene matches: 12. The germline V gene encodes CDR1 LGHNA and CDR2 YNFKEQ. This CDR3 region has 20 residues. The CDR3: CASSQDPLLAGGPYTGELFF. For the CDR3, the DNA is TGTGCCAGCAGCCAAGACCCCCTACTAGCGGGAGGGCCCTATACCGGGGAGCTGTTTTTT.

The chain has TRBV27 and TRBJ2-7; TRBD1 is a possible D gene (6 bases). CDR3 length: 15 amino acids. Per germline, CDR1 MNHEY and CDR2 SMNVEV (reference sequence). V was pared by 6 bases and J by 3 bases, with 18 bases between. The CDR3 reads CASSPLDGGLYEQYF. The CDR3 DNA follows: TGTGCCAGCAGCCCCTTAGATGGGGGCCTCTACGAGCAGTACTTC.

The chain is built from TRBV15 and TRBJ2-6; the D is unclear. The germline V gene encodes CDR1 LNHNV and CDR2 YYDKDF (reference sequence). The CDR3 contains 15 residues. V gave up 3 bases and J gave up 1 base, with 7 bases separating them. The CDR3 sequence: CATSRMRSGANVLTF. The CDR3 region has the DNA TGTGCCACCAGCAGGATGAGATCTGGGGCCAACGTCCTGACTTTC.

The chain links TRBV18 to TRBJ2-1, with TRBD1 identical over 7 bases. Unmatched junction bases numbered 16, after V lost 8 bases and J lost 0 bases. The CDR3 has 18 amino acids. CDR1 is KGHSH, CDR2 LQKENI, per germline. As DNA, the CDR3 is TGTGCCAGCACTACGGACAGGCCTACGTCTAGCTCCTACAATGAGCAGTTCTTC. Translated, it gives CASTTDRPTSSSYNEQFF.

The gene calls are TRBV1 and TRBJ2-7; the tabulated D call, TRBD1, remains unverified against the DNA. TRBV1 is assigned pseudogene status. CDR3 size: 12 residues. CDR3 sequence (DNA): TGCACCAGCAGCCCCCGACATATTGAGCAGTACTTC. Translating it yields CTSSPRHIEQYF.

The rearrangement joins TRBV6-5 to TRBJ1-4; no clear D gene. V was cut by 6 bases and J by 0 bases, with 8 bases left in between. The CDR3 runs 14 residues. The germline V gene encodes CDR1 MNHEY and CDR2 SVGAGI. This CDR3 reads CASRPGTTNEKLFF. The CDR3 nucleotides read TGTGCCAGCAGGCCGGGAACAACTAATGAAAAACTGTTTTTT.